Presented here are 21 T cell receptor beta chains from one specimen sequenced in a study of OX40 agonist ivuxolimab in advanced cancers. Sequencing used immunoSEQ multiplex PCR; TCRdb keeps in-frame clones, though not all of them. The repertoire consists of over 40,000 clones, with around 81% occurring once and the leading ten covering approximately 2.6%. The sample in question was CD4+ or CD8+ T cells sorted from blood, obtained in a trial of the OX40 agonist ivuxolimab. The source of these receptors is an adult with an advanced solid tumor such as melanoma, head and neck, liver or kidney cancer.

The genes are TRBV7-3 and TRBJ1-1; 7 bases are a match to TRBD1. The germline gives CDR1 SGHTA, CDR2 FQGTGA. The CDR3 runs to 14 residues. The ends lost 5 bases at V and 5 bases at J; junction bases unmatched: 8. CDR3 DNA sequence: TGTGCCAGCAGCCCTGGCAGGGGGAGTACTGAAGCTTTCTTT. This translates into CASSPGRGSTEAFF.

The chain uses TRBV7-2 and TRBJ2-5; TRBD1 agrees at 7 bases. J lost 5 bases, V lost 0 bases, and 6 bases had no gene match. Germline values: CDR1 SGHTA, CDR2 FQGNSA. This CDR3 has 15 residues. The CDR3: CASSLATQGRETQYF. CDR3 coding DNA: TGTGCCAGCAGCTTAGCGACACAGGGGCGGGAGACCCAGTACTTC.

The genes are TRBV21-1 and TRBJ1-2; the D call of TRBD1 is as the table states it, not checked on the DNA. TRBV21-1 represents a pseudogene. CDR3 length: 15 amino acids. The CDR3 sequence is CASSKRRGHFYGYTF. The CDR3 bases are TGTGCCAGCAGCAAACGAAGGGGGCATTTCTATGGCTACACCTTC.

The chain couples TRBV27 to TRBJ1-4; 8 nucleotides align to TRBD1. Trimming removed 6 bases from V and 8 bases from J; junction bases left unmatched: 8. The CDR3 has 14 amino acids. Looked up from germline, CDR1 is MNHEY and CDR2 is SMNVEV (reference sequence). This CDR3 reads CASSSDRGQEKLFF. The CDR3 coding sequence is TGTGCCAGCAGCTCAGACAGGGGACAGGAAAAACTGTTTTTT. Full variable domain (rest looked up from reference TRBV27 and TRBJ1-4): EAQVTQNPRYLITVTGKKLTVTCSQNMNHEYMSWYRQDPGLGLRQIYYSMNVEVTDKGDVPEGYKVSRKEKRNFPLILESPSPNQTSLYFCASSSDRGQEKLFFGSGTQLSVL.

The rearrangement uses TRBV10-3 and TRBJ2-5; 8 nucleotides agree with TRBD1. With the DNA end fitting TRBJ2-7 better, the J assignment may be wrong. CDR1 and CDR2 (germline): ENHRY, SYGVKD. This CDR3 region has 13 residues. CDR3 coding DNA: TGTGCCATCAGTGTAACAGGGGGCTACGAGCAGTACTTC. Protein: CAISVTGGYEQYF.

The gene calls are TRBV30 and TRBJ1-1; tentative D call: TRBD1 (5 bases). The germline V gene encodes CDR1 GTSNPN and CDR2 SVGIG (reference sequence). Trimming removed 0 bases from V and 0 bases from J, with 17 bases in between. This CDR3 has 17 residues. The CDR3 loop reads CAWSVPHPTGMNTEAFF. The CDR3 coding sequence is TGTGCCTGGAGTGTACCGCACCCAACAGGCATGAACACTGAAGCTTTCTTT.

The gene calls are TRBV5-4 and TRBJ2-4, with TRBD1 matching over 8 bases. CDR1 is SGHNT and CDR2 is YYREEE in the germline V gene (reference sequence). This CDR3 is 14 amino acids long. J was trimmed by 5 bases and V by 4 bases; bases with no gene match: 5. In nucleotides, the CDR3 is TGTGCCAGCAGCCGACAGGGGTTGCAAAACATTCAGTACTTC. This sequence encodes CASSRQGLQNIQYF.

The V call is TRBV2, the J call TRBJ1-5, with D possibly being TRBD1 (5 bases). V lost 5 bases and J 0 bases, leaving 11 bases between the germline ends. This CDR3 contains 15 residues. Per germline, CDR1 SNHLY and CDR2 FYNNEI. CDR3 DNA: TGTGCCAGCAGTCGAAGAGGACATAGCAATCAGCCCCAGCATTTT. Protein: CASSRRGHSNQPQHF.

V and J are TRBV5-4 and TRBJ2-2; 10 bases fit TRBD2. Germline V gene lookup returns CDR1 SGHNT and CDR2 YYREEE (reference sequence). CDR3 length equals 17 residues. With 5 bases clipped from V and 7 bases from J, the junction kept 14 bases outside the gene matches. The CDR3 region has the DNA TGTGCCAGCAGACCCACCCCTCTAGCGGGAGAGAGCGGGGAGCTGTTTTTT. It specifies CASRPTPLAGESGELFF.

The chain combines TRBV9 with TRBJ2-1, with a tentative D call TRBD2 (6 bases). Trimming pared 4 bases from V and 9 bases from J, leaving 20 bases between. The CDR3 runs 15 residues. CDR1 and CDR2 (germline): SGDLS, YYNGEE. The CDR3: CASSPRLREVSEQFF. The CDR3 DNA reads TGTGCCAGCAGCCCCCGTCTTAGGGAGGTCAGTGAGCAGTTCTTC.

The V and J genes are TRBV25-1 and TRBJ2-1; 7 nucleotides line up with TRBD2. Germline V gene sequence: CDR1 MGHDK, CDR2 SYGVNS. There are 15 residues in the CDR3. Trimming at V came to 6 bases and at J to 3 bases, leaving 8 bases not matched to a gene. CDR3 nucleotides: TGTGCCAGCAGCCATCCGGGAGGCCTCTACAATGAGCAGTTCTTC. Translation: CASSHPGGLYNEQFF.

The chain joins TRBV10-2 to TRBJ2-3; 10 positions agree with TRBD2. Trimming took 5 bases from V and 6 from J; bases not matched to a gene: 8. Germline V gene lookup returns CDR1 WSHSY and CDR2 SAAADI. The CDR3 totals 15 residues. CDR3 amino acids: CASSSGRAGADTQYF. In DNA form, the CDR3 reads TGCGCCAGCAGTAGCGGGAGGGCCGGAGCGGATACGCAGTATTTT.

This rearrangement joins TRBV6-1 to TRBJ2-3; D is undetermined. In germline, CDR1 is MNHNS, CDR2 SASEGT. V gave up 1 base and J gave up 0 bases, with 5 bases separating them. The CDR3 has 14 amino acids. CDR3 sequence: CASSEVWSTDTQYF. For the CDR3, the DNA is TGTGCCAGCAGTGAAGTGTGGAGCACAGATACGCAGTATTTT.

CDR3 DNA sequence: TGTGCCAGTAGTATCCGGGAGGGCCGAGAGACCCAGTACTTC. It encodes CASSIREGRETQYF. V is TRBV19 and J is TRBJ2-5, with 8 nucleotides matching TRBD2. V shed 3 bases and J 4 bases; nucleotides not matched to a gene: 4. The germline V gene has CDR1 LNHDA and CDR2 SQIVND (reference sequence). The CDR3 has 14 amino acids.

The chain is built from TRBV6-5 and TRBJ1-2; 9 bases align to TRBD1. CDR1 and CDR2 from the germline V gene are MNHEY and SVGAGI. V dropped 6 bases and J dropped 2; count of bases not matched to a gene: 7. CDR3 length equals 15 residues. CDR3 sequence reads: CASRSTGTGNYGYTF. The CDR3 coding sequence is TGTGCCAGCAGGTCTACCGGGACAGGGAACTATGGCTACACCTTC.

The V gene is TRBV28, the J gene TRBJ2-1; 8 bases align to TRBD2. Losses at the gene ends were 6 bases for V and 4 bases for J; bases not matched to a gene: 8. Per germline, CDR1 MDHEN and CDR2 SYDVKM. This CDR3 is built from 15 residues. The CDR3 loop reads CASRVTSGEYNEQFF. DNA for the CDR3: TGTGCCAGCAGGGTCACTAGCGGAGAATACAATGAGCAGTTCTTC.

The chain recombines TRBV6-1 with TRBJ2-5; D remains unclear. CDR3 length: 13 amino acids. The germline CDR1 and CDR2 sequences are MNHNS and SASEGT. V shed 7 bases and J shed 3 bases, with 12 bases lying between them. CDR3 in DNA: TGTGCCAGCATACGAAGGTTCGAAGAGACCCAGTACTTC. As protein: CASIRRFEETQYF.

The rearrangement links TRBV7-9 to TRBJ1-4; 12 positions agree with TRBD1. The V gene end was trimmed by 5 bases and the J gene end by 7 bases; junction bases not matched to a gene: 2. Germline V gene data show CDR1 as SEHNR and CDR2 as FQNEAQ (reference sequence). The CDR3 consists of 14 residues. DNA for the CDR3: TGTGCCAGCAGCCGGGACAGGGGGCTTGAAAAACTGTTTTTT. Translating gives CASSRDRGLEKLFF.

V is TRBV5-1 and J is TRBJ2-1, with D possibly being TRBD2 (5 bases). V lost 7 bases to trimming and J lost 7 bases, with 18 bases between them. CDR3 length: 14 amino acids. The germline gives CDR1 SGHRS, CDR2 YFSETQ. The CDR3 here is CASSPGLAGNEQFF. Written as DNA, the CDR3 is TGCGCCAGCTCGCCGGGCCTAGCCGGGAATGAGCAGTTCTTC.

The genes are TRBV11-1 and TRBJ2-3; no definite D call. This CDR3 is built from 11 residues. The V end was cut by 10 bases, the J end by 4 bases, with 9 bases between. CDR1 is SGHAT and CDR2 is FQDESV in the germline V gene (reference sequence). The DNA of the CDR3 is TGTGCCACCTCCGCGGCAGATACGCAGTATTTT. As protein: CATSAADTQYF. The whole variable domain, remainder taken from reference TRBV11-1 and TRBJ2-3, is EAEVAQSPRYKITEKSQAVAFWCDPISGHATLYWYRQILGQGPELLVQFQDESVVDDSQLPKDRFSAERLKGVDSTLKIQPAELGDSAMYLCATSAADTQYFGPGTRLTVL.

The V and J genes are TRBV15 and TRBJ2-5, with TRBD1 matching over 8 bases. The CDR3 loop spans 16 amino acids. With 3 bases clipped from V and 5 bases from J, the junction kept 11 bases outside the gene matches. Germline loops: CDR1 LNHNV, CDR2 YYDKDF (reference sequence). The CDR3 region is CATSSGQPGGGETQYF. The CDR3 region has the DNA TGTGCCACCAGCAGCGGACAGCCAGGGGGCGGGGAGACCCAGTACTTC.